This TCR beta chain derives from a study of cytomegalovirus exposure and HLA in healthy donors. Notes on the study in general: What a later analysis showed was that several of the most significant clusters appeared linked to common viral pathogens. A missense DCLRE1C variant was associated with V- and J-gene trimming of TCR beta chains in a later analysis, and an independent cohort replicated the association. The study had only CMV serostatus as immune exposure information.

On this clone: Its antigen is not identified.

Germline V gene data show CDR1 as MNHNS and CDR2 as SASEGT. Trimming took off 4 bases at V and 11 bases at J, with 14 bases between the two ends. This CDR3 has 12 amino acids. With 60 Vbeta and 13 Jbeta primers, the PCR was carried out. Using immunoSEQ multiplex PCR, the repertoire was profiled, and TCRdb retains in-frame clones only, with some absent. The data show approximately 210,000 clones, approximately 86% seen once. The genes are TRBV6-1 and TRBJ1-1; weak D call: TRBD1 (5 bases). This sequence originates from a woman under 30 in good health and CMV-seronegative. The sequenced sample was PBMCs. The CDR3 protein is CASSAVGLRAFF. DNA for the CDR3: TGTGCCAGCAGTGCGGTGGGGCTACGGGCTTTCTTT.